The T cell receptor (beta chain) under discussion was sequenced for a study of cytomegalovirus exposure and HLA in healthy donors. General study findings and limits: As confirmed in vitro, three CMV-associated chains were specific for CMV antigens. The study labeled around 160 TCR beta chains cytomegalovirus-associated. TCR sequences were mostly rare, though some public TCRs occurred in many donors.

TCRdb's table, derived via immunoSEQ multiplex PCR, lists solely in-frame clones and lacks some. The data show 330,000 or so clones, about nine tenths seen once. With V trimmed by 0 bases and J by 0 bases, 3 bases remained unmatched. The CDR3 is made up of 16 amino acids. Germline V gene sequence: CDR1 SGHRS, CDR2 YFSETQ. Points on this clone: Its antigen remains unknown.

The sequenced sample consisted of PBMCs. The sequence derives from a woman aged 18-30 years in good health and CMV-seronegative. The chain recombines TRBV5-1 with TRBJ2-3, with 8 bases matching TRBD2. CDR3 sequence (DNA): TGCGCCAGCAGCTTGGGACTAGCGATTAGCACAGATACGCAGTATTTT. Protein sequence: CASSLGLAISTDTQYF.